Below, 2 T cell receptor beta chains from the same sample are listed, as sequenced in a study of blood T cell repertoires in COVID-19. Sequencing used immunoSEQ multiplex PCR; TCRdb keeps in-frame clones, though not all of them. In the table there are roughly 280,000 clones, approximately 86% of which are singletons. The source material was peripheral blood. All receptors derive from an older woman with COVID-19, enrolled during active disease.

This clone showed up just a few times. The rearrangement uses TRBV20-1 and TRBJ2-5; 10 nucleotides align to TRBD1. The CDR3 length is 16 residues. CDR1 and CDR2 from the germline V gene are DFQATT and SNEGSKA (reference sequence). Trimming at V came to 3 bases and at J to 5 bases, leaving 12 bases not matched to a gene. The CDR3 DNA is TGCAGTGCTAGTATACTGGGACAGGGGTCGGGGGAGACCCAGTACTTC. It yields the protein CSASILGQGSGETQYF.

The CDR3: CASSLTTGDSSSAHF. DNA of the CDR3: TGCGCCAGCAGCCTGACCACCGGGGACTCCTCCTCGGCCCACTTT. The V call is TRBV5-1, the J call TRBJ1-6; TRBD1 is a possible D gene (5 bases). From germline, CDR1 is SGHRS and CDR2 YFSETQ. Trimming shortened V by 4 bases and J by 18 bases, and 26 bases separated the two germline ends. The CDR3 is 15 amino acids. The variable domain in full, with the rest retrieved from reference TRBV5-1 and TRBJ1-6, is KAGVTQTPRYLIKTRGQQVTLSCSPISGHRSVSWYQQTPGQGLQFLFEYFSETQRNKGNFPGRFSGRQFSNSRSEMNVSTLELGDSALYLCASSLTTGDSSSAHFGNGTRLTVT.